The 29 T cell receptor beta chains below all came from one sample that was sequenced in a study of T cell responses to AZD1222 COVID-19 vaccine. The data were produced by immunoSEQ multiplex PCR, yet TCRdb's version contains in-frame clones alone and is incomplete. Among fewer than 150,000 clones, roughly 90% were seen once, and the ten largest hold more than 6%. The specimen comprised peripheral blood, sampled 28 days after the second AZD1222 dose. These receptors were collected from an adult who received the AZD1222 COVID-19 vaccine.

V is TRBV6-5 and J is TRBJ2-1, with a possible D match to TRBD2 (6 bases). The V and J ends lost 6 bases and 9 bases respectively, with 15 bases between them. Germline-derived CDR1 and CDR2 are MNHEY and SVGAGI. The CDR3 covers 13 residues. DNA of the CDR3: TGTGCCAGCAGAGGGCGGCTCGGGGGTGAGCAGTTCTTC. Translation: CASRGRLGGEQFF.

The chain's CDR3 is CASSLEGAANYGYTF. The CDR3 DNA reads TGTGCCAGCAGCTTAGAGGGGGCCGCTAACTATGGCTACACCTTC. V gene TRBV7-9 combines with J gene TRBJ1-2; 7 nucleotides line up with TRBD1. The CDR3 sequence is 15 residues long. V was clipped by 1 base and J by 0 bases; unmatched bases: 2. Germline CDR1 reads SEHNR; CDR2 reads FQNEAQ (reference sequence).

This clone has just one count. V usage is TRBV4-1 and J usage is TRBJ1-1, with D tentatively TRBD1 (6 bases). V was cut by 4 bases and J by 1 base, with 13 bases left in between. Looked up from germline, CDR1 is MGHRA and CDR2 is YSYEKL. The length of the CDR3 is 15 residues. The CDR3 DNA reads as TGCGCCAGCAGCCCCCGGACAGTAACGAACACTGAAGCTTTCTTT. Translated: CASSPRTVTNTEAFF.

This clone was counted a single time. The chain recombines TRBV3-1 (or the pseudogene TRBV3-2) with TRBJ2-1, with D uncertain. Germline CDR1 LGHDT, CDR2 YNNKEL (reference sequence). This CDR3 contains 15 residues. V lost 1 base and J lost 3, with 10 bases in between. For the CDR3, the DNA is TGTGCCAGCAGCCAAGGAAACCCTTTCTACAATGAGCAGTTCTTC. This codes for CASSQGNPFYNEQFF.

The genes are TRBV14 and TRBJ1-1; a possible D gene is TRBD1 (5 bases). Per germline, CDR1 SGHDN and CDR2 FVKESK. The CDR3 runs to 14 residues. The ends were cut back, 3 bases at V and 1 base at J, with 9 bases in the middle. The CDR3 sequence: CASSHAGANTEAFF. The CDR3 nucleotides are TGTGCCAGCAGCCACGCCGGGGCGAACACTGAAGCTTTCTTT. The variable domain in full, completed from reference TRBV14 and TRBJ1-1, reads EAGVTQFPSHSVIEKGQTVTLRCDPISGHDNLYWYRRVMGKEIKFLLHFVKESKQDESGMPNNRFLAERTGGTYSTLKVQPAELEDSGVYFCASSHAGANTEAFFGQGTRLTVV.

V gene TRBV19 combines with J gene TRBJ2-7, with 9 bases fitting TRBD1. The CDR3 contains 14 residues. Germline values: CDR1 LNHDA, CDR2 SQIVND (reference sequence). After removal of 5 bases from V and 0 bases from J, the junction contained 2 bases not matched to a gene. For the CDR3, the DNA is TGTGCCAGTAGTCGGACAGGGGACTCCTACGAGCAGTACTTC. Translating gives CASSRTGDSYEQYF.

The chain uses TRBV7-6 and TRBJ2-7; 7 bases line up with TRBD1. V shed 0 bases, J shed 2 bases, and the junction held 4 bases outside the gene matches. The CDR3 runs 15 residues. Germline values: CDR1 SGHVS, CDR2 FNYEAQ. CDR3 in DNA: TGTGCCAGCAGCTTAGCCCCGGGACAGACCTACGAGCAGTACTTC. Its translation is CASSLAPGQTYEQYF.

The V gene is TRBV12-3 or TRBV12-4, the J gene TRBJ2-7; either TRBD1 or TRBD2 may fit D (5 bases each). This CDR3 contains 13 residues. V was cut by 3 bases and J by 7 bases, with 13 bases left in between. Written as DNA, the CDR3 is TGTGCCAGCAGTTTGAGGGTTAGGGGTGAGCAGTACTTC. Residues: CASSLRVRGEQYF.

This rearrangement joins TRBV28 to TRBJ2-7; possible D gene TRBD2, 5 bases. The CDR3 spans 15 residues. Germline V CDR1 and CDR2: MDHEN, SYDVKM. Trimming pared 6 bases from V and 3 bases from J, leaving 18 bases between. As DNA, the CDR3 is TGTGCCAGCAGAGGACCACTCGGGGAAGTCTACGAGCAGTACTTC. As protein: CASRGPLGEVYEQYF.

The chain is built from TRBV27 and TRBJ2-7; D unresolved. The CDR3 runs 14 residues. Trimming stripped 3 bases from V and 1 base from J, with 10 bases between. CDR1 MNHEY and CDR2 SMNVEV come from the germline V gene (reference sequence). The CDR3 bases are TGTGCCAGCAGTTTGAGAACGGATTCCTACGAGCAGTACTTC. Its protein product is CASSLRTDSYEQYF.

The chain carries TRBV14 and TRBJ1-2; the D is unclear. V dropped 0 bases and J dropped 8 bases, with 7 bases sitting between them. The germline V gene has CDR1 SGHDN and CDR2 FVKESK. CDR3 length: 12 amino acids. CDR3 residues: CASSQEWQGYTF. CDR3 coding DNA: TGTGCCAGCAGCCAAGAATGGCAGGGCTACACCTTC.

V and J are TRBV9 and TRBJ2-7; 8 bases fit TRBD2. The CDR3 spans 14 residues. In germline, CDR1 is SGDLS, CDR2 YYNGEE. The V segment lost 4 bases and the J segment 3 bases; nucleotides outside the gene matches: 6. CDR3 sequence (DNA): TGTGCCAGCAGCCCCGGGGGGGTTTTCTACGAGCAGTACTTC. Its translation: CASSPGGVFYEQYF.

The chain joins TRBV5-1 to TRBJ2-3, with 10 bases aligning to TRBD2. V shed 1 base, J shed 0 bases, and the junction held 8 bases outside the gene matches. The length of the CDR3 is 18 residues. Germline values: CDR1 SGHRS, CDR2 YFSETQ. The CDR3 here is CASSLSIAGGSSTDTQYF. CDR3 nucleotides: TGCGCCAGCAGCTTGAGTATAGCGGGGGGTTCTAGCACAGATACGCAGTATTTT.

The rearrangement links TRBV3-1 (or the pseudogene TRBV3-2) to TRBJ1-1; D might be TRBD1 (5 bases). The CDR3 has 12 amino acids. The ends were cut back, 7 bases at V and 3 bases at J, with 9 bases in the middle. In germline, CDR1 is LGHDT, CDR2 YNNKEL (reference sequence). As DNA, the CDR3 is TGTGCCAGCACGGGGGGATACACTGAAGCTTTCTTT. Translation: CASTGGYTEAFF.

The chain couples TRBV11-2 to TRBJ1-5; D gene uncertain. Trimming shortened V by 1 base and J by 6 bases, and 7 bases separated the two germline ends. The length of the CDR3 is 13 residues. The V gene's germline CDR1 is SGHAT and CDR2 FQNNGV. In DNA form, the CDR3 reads TGTGCCAGCAGCTTAGCAGGCTTTCAGCCCCAGCATTTT. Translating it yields CASSLAGFQPQHF. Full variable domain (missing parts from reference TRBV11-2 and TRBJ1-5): EAGVAQSPRYKIIEKRQSVAFWCNPISGHATLYWYQQILGQGPKLLIQFQNNGVVDDSQLPKDRFSAERLKGVDSTLKIQPAKLEDSAVYLCASSLAGFQPQHFGDGTRLSIL.

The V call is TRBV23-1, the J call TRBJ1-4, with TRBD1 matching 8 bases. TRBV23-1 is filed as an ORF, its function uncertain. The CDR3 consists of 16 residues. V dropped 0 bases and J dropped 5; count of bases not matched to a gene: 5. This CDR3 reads CASSQSGQARNEKLFF. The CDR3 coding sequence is TGCGCCAGCAGTCAATCGGGACAGGCACGGAATGAAAAACTGTTTTTT.

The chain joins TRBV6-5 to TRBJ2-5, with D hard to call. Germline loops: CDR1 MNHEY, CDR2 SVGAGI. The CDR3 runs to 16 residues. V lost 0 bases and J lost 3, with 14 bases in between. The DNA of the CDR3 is TGTGCCAGCAGTTACTCGACATCGCTGCTCGAAGAGACCCAGTACTTC. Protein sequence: CASSYSTSLLEETQYF.

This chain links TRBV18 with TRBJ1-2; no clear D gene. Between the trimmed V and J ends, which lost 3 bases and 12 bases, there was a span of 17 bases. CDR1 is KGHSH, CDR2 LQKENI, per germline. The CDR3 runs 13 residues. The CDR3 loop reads CASSPSDGNQDTF. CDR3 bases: TGTGCCAGCTCACCGAGTGACGGTAATCAAGACACCTTC.

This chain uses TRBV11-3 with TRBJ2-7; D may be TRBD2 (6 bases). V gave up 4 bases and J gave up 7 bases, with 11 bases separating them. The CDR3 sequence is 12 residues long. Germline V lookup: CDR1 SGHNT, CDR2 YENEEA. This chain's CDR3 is CASSSWDSEQYF. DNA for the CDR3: TGTGCCAGCAGCTCCTGGGACTCGGAGCAGTACTTC.

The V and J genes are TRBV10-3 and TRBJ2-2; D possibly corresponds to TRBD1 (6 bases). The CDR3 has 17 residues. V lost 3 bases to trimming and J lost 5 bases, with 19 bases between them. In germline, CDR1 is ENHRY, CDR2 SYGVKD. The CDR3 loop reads CAISERDTRMGTGELFF. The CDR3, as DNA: TGTGCCATCAGTGAAAGGGACACCCGGATGGGGACCGGGGAGCTGTTTTTT.

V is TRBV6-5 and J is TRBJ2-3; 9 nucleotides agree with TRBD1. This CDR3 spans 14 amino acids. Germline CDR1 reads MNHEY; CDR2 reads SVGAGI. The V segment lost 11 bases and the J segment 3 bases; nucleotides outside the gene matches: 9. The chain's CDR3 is CAAKTGGITDTQYF. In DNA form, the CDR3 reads TGTGCCGCGAAAACAGGGGGCATTACAGATACGCAGTATTTT.

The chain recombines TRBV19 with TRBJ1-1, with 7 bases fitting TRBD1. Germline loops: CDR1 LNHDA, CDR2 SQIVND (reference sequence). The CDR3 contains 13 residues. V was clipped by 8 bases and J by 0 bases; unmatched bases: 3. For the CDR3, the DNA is TGTGCCAGTTTGGACAGGATGAACACTGAAGCTTTCTTT. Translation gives CASLDRMNTEAFF.

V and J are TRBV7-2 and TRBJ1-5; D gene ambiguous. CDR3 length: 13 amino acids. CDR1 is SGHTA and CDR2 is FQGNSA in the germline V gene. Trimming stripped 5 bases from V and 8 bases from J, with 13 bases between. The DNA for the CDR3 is TGTGCCAGCAGCCGTCGCCTCAGAGAGCCCCAGCATTTT. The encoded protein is CASSRRLREPQHF.

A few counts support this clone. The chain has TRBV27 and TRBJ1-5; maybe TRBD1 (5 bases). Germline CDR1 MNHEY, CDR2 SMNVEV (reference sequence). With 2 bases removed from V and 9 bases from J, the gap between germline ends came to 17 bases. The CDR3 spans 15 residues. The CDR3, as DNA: TGTGCCAGCAGTTTAAGCGCAGGGACGTCTTCGCCCCAGCATTTT. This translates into CASSLSAGTSSPQHF.

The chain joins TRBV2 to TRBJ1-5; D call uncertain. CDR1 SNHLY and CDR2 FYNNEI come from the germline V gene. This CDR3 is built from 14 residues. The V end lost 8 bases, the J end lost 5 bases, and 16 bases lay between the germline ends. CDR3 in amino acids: CASGVRDGDQPQHF. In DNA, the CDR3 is TGTGCCAGCGGGGTCCGAGACGGTGATCAGCCCCAGCATTTT.

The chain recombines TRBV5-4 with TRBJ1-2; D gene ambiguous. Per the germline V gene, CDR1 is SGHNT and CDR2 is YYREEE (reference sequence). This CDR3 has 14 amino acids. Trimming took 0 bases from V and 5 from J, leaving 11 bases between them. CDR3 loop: CASSLESLRYGYTF. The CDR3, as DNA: TGTGCCAGCAGCTTGGAAAGTTTACGTTATGGCTACACCTTC.

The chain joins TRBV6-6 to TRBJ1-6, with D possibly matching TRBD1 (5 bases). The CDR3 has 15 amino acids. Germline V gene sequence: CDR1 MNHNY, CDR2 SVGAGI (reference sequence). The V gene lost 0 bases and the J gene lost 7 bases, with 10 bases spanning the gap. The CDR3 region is CASSYSGGSNSPLHF. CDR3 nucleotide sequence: TGTGCCAGCAGTTACTCGGGGGGGAGCAATTCACCCCTCCACTTT.

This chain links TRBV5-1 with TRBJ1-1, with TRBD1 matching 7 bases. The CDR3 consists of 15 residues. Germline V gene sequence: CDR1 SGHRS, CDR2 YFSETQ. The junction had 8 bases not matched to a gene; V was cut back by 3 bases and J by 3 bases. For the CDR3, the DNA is TGCGCCAGCAGCTCACTGACAGGGCAGGACACTGAAGCTTTCTTT. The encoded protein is CASSSLTGQDTEAFF.

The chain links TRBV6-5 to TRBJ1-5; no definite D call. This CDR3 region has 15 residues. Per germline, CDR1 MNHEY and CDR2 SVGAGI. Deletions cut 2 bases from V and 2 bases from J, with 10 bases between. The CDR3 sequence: CASSYVGIGNQPQHF. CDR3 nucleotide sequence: TGTGCCAGCAGTTACGTGGGGATCGGCAATCAGCCCCAGCATTTT.